The rows below give T cell receptor beta chains drawn from one sample of a study of T cell responses to AZD1222 COVID-19 vaccine. TCRdb keeps only in-frame clones here, not all; method: immunoSEQ multiplex PCR. The sample consists of 86,000 or so clones, about nine tenths of them appearing once. Material: peripheral blood, obtained on day 0 of AZD1222 vaccination. The receptors come from an adult in good health. Both conserved end residues are part of each CDR3. Fields, in order: V gene, clone size, J gene, D gene, CDR3 DNA, CDR3 protein. A D gene is named only where the DNA matches it firmly. Not all rows give a size; the values are once, few, many and, for expanded clones, a class.

TRBV5-8,.,TRBJ1-1,.,TGTGCCAGCAGCCGAGTTCTGGAGGGGGAAGCTTTCTTT,CASSRVLEGEAFF
TRBV7-9,.,TRBJ1-2,.,TGTGCCAGCAGCGTAGGGGGGTTGGCTAACTATGGCTACACCTTC,CASSVGGLANYGYTF
TRBV9,.,TRBJ2-2,TRBD2,TGTGCCAGCAGCGTAACTAGCGGGAGTTCTAACACCGGGGAGCTGTTTTTT,CASSVTSGSSNTGELFF
TRBV20-1,once,TRBJ2-7,TRBD1,TGCAGTGCTAGTGGACAGGGGTTCTGGGACGAGCAGTACTTC,CSASGQGFWDEQYF
TRBV5-1,.,TRBJ2-1,TRBD1,TGCGCCAGCAGCCGCCCGGGACAGGGAGGCAATGAGCAGTTCTTC,CASSRPGQGGNEQFF
TRBV5-1,.,TRBJ2-2,.,TGCGCCAGCAGCCGCGACACCGGGGAGCTGTTTTTT,CASSRDTGELFF
TRBV5-4,.,TRBJ1-5,.,TGTGCCAGCAGTCAGGACGCAAACCGGGGTCAGCCCCAGCATTTT,CASSQDANRGQPQHF
TRBV2,.,TRBJ1-6,.,TGTGCCAGTAAAGGTTCAGGGGCGGATAATTCACCCCTCCACTTT,CASKGSGADNSPLHF
TRBV5-5,.,TRBJ2-3,.,TGTGCCACCAGCTTAGAGGCAGGGAGATGGACAGATACGCAGTATTTT,CATSLEAGRWTDTQYF
TRBV19,once,TRBJ2-5,TRBD2,TGTGCCAGTATGGAGCGGGGGGGTGAGACCCAGTACTTC,CASMERGGETQYF
TRBV5-1,.,TRBJ2-7,TRBD1,TGCGCCAGCAGCTTGGCCGACAGGGGGTCCGAGCAGTACTTC,CASSLADRGSEQYF
TRBV13,.,TRBJ1-1,.,TGTGCCAGCGCCGTGGGTGACACTGAAGCTTTCTTT,CASAVGDTEAFF
TRBV19,.,TRBJ1-1,TRBD1,TGTGCCAGTAGTAGGAGGGAGACAGGGAAGACTGAAGCTTTCTTT,CASSRRETGKTEAFF
TRBV30,.,TRBJ1-5,.,TGTGCCTGGAGGGAGACAGGAAGTCTTCAGCCCCAGCATTTT,CAWRETGSLQPQHF
TRBV18,.,TRBJ1-2,.,TGTGCCAGCTCACCTTCCGACAGTCTCCATGGCTACACCTTC,CASSPSDSLHGYTF
TRBV6-5,.,TRBJ2-7,.,TGTGCCAGCATCCAGGACGGTGGGTTCGCCTACGAGCAGTACTTC,CASIQDGGFAYEQYF
TRBV7-2,.,TRBJ2-6,TRBD2,TGTGCCAGCGGAGCGGGGGGTTCTGGGGCCAACGTCCTGACTTTC,CASGAGGSGANVLTF
TRBV5-4,.,TRBJ2-1,TRBD2,TGTGCCAGCAGCCTCACAGCGGGAACGATCTACAATGAGCAGTTCTTC,CASSLTAGTIYNEQFF
TRBV5-1,.,TRBJ2-7,.,TGCGCCAGCAGCCCGAGGCTCAACTACGAGCAGTACTTC,CASSPRLNYEQYF
TRBV24-1,.,TRBJ1-1,.,TGTGCCACCAGTGGGGTGAACACTGAAGCTTTCTTT,CATSGVNTEAFF
TRBV2,.,TRBJ1-6,TRBD1,TGTGCCAGCAGTCAGGACAGGAAAAAGGGGAATTCACCCCTCCACTTT,CASSQDRKKGNSPLHF
TRBV11-2,.,TRBJ2-2,.,TGTGCCAGCAGGCCCACCAGGCCCACCACCGGGGAGCTGTTTTTT,CASRPTRPTTGELFF
TRBV6-5,.,TRBJ2-5,.,TGTGCCAGCAGAACAGTCGGTAGTGAGACCCAGTACTTC,CASRTVGSETQYF
TRBV7-9,.,TRBJ2-7,TRBD1,TGTGCCAGCACTGAGGGGACAGGCACCTACGAGCAGTACTTC,CASTEGTGTYEQYF
TRBV29-1,.,TRBJ1-4,.,TGCAGCGCTCGTTGGGGGGCAACTAATGAAAAACTGTTTTTT,CSARWGATNEKLFF
TRBV5-1,.,TRBJ2-3,.,TGCGCCAGCAGATATACAATGACAGATACGCAGTATTTT,CASRYTMTDTQYF
TRBV7-7,.,TRBJ2-2,TRBD1,TGTGCTAGCAGCGTCGACAGGGGTGGCACCGGGGAGCTGTTTTTT,CASSVDRGGTGELFF
TRBV12-3/TRBV12-4,.,TRBJ2-1,.,TGTGCCAGCAGTCCAACTAGCAATGAGCAGTTCTTC,CASSPTSNEQFF
TRBV15,.,TRBJ2-1,TRBD2,TGTGCCACCAGCAGAGCCCTTCCGAGCGGGGGGTCCTACAATGAGCAGTTCTTC,CATSRALPSGGSYNEQFF
TRBV28,.,TRBJ2-5,.,TGTGCCAGCAGTTTGATTGGGGAGACCCAGTACTTC,CASSLIGETQYF
TRBV6-5,few,TRBJ2-1,TRBD2,TGTGCCAGCAGTTTCGCGGGGGACTCCTACAATGAGCAGTTCTTC,CASSFAGDSYNEQFF
TRBV3-1/TRBV3-2,.,TRBJ2-7,TRBD2,TGTGCCAGCAGCCACTTAGGGAGGGGCACCGAGCAGTACTTC,CASSHLGRGTEQYF
TRBV6-1,.,TRBJ1-1,.,TGTGCCAGCAGTGAAATTTCCGGACAGAGAGGCAGGGGAGCTTTCTTT,CASSEISGQRGRGAFF
TRBV11-1,.,TRBJ1-1,TRBD1,TGTGCCAGCAGCCTTAGGACAGGGGAAGGCGCTTTCTTT,CASSLRTGEGAFF
TRBV19,.,TRBJ1-3,.,TGTGCCAGTAGTATAGGAGCAGCGTATTCCTCTGGAAACACCATATATTTT,CASSIGAAYSSGNTIYF
TRBV6-5,.,TRBJ2-5,.,TGTGCCAGCAGTTTCGACCTGGGGGAGACCCAGTACTTC,CASSFDLGETQYF
TRBV11-2,.,TRBJ1-2,.,TGTGCCAGCAGCTTACGGGGTGCAAGCCCCCCCTATGGCTACACCTTC,CASSLRGASPPYGYTF
TRBV19,.,TRBJ1-5,.,TGTGCCAGTAGTGACAGCCTTAGCAATCAGCCCCAGCATTTT,CASSDSLSNQPQHF
TRBV25-1,.,TRBJ2-1,.,TGTGCCAGCAGTGATAGTAGGTACAATGAGCAGTTCTTC,CASSDSRYNEQFF
TRBV11-3,.,TRBJ2-2,.,TGTGCCAGCAACTTTATGGGGACCGGGGAGCTGTTTTTT,CASNFMGTGELFF
TRBV11-2,.,TRBJ2-7,.,TGTGCCAGCAGCGTAGAGGGTCGGCAGGGCTCCGAGCAGTACTTC,CASSVEGRQGSEQYF
TRBV6-2/TRBV6-3,few,TRBJ1-5,TRBD1,TGTGCCAGCAGTTTTACAGGGGGCAGCAATCAGCCCCAGCATTTT,CASSFTGGSNQPQHF
TRBV7-9,.,TRBJ1-1,.,TGTGCCAGCAGCGCGGGAGGGATGAACACTGAAGCTTTCTTT,CASSAGGMNTEAFF
TRBV10-3,.,TRBJ2-7,TRBD1,TGTGCCATCAGTGAGCGACAGGGAGCCTACGAGCAGTACTTC,CAISERQGAYEQYF
TRBV7-8,.,TRBJ1-2,.,TGTGCCAGCAGCCCTCTGACGGTATCAGGCTACACCTTC,CASSPLTVSGYTF
TRBV29-1,.,TRBJ2-1,.,TGCAGCGTTGTATTTCGGACACAAGACAATGAGCAGTTCTTC,CSVVFRTQDNEQFF